Listed below are T cell receptor beta chains from one sample, sequenced in a study of Graves' ophthalmopathy and Graves' hyperthyroidism. TCRdb passed the multiplex PCR reads through MiXCR, listing each CDR3 protein once. The table records hundreds of thousands of distinct CDR3 sequences, more than 40% of them present only once. The source material was peripheral blood. These receptor sequences come from an adult man with Graves' ophthalmopathy. Both conserved end residues are part of each CDR3. A D gene is named only where the DNA matches it firmly. Size is stated for part of the rows, as once, few or many counts, or as a class when the clone is expanded.

clone size	V gene	J gene	D gene	CDR3 protein	CDR3 DNA
NA	TRBV14	TRBJ2-7	TRBD2	CASSRTGLAGMKYEQYF	TGTGCCAGCAGCCGGACAGGACTAGCGGGGATGAAATACGAGCAGTACTTC
NA	TRBV7-9	TRBJ2-7	NA	CASSLRGAPSPDVQYF	TGTGCCAGCAGCTTGAGGGGGGCCCCCTCACCTGACGTGCAGTACTTC
many	TRBV10-3	TRBJ1-2	NA	CAISPDIYGYTF	TGTGCCATCAGCCCCGACATCTATGGCTACACCTTC
few	TRBV9	TRBJ2-7	NA	CASSPGTLLYEQYF	TGTGCCAGCAGCCCCGGGACTCTCCTCTACGAGCAGTACTTC
few	TRBV30	TRBJ1-6	NA	CAWISQSSYNSPLHF	TGTGCCTGGATAAGTCAAAGCTCCTATAATTCACCCCTCCACTTT
NA	TRBV7-6	TRBJ2-5	TRBD1	CASSSHRGETQYF	TGTGCCAGCAGCTCCCACAGGGGCGAGACCCAGTACTTC
few	TRBV10-3	TRBJ1-5	NA	CASSYSIYSNQPQHF	TGTGCCAGCAGTTACTCGATTTATAGCAATCAGCCCCAGCATTTT
NA	TRBV25-1	TRBJ1-2	TRBD1	CASSYSTGTSPVGYGYTF	TGTGCCAGCAGTTACTCGACAGGGACGTCCCCCGTCGGCTATGGCTACACCTTC
NA	TRBV20-1	TRBJ2-7	TRBD2	CGARPPSGSPYEQYF	TGCGGTGCTAGACCCCCTAGCGGGAGTCCCTACGAGCAGTACTTC
few	TRBV7-3	TRBJ2-7	TRBD2	CASSLNGLAGGPNYEQYF	TGTGCCAGCAGCTTAAATGGACTAGCGGGAGGGCCCAACTACGAGCAGTACTTC
many	TRBV5-1	TRBJ2-7	TRBD1	CASSSGTGDREQYF	TGCGCCAGCAGCTCCGGGACAGGGGATCGCGAGCAGTACTTC
many	TRBV12-5	TRBJ2-6	NA	CASGTPVDESGANVLTF	TGTGCTAGTGGTACTCCGGTGGACGAGTCTGGGGCCAACGTCCTGACTTTC
NA	TRBV5-1	TRBJ2-5	TRBD1	CASSPGQGGVETQYF	TGCGCCAGCAGCCCGGGACAGGGGGGAGTGGAGACCCAGTACTTC
NA	TRBV12-3/TRBV12-4	TRBJ2-5	NA	CASSYGDGEKYF	TGTGCCAGCAGTTATGGAGACGGTGAGAAGTATTTC
NA	TRBV5-4	TRBJ2-7	NA	CATRRVGPPYEQYF	TGTGCCACCCGGAGAGTAGGGCCTCCCTACGAGCAGTACTTC
NA	TRBV12-3/TRBV12-4	TRBJ2-5	NA	CASSLVGGPPETQYF	TGTGCCAGCAGTTTAGTGGGGGGGCCCCCAGAGACCCAGTACTTC
NA	TRBV7-9	TRBJ1-6	NA	CASSYKNSPLHF	TGTGCCAGCAGCTACAAGAATTCACCCCTCCACTTT
few	TRBV25-1	TRBJ2-7	NA	CASSSVGGGTYEQYF	TGTGCCAGCAGTTCGGTCGGAGGCGGAACCTACGAGCAGTACTTC
many	TRBV10-3	TRBJ2-2	NA	CAISEAANTGELFF	TGTGCCATCAGTGAGGCAGCCAACACCGGGGAGCTGTTTTTT
once	TRBV29-1	TRBJ2-7	NA	CSVDTGTLSEQYF	TGCAGCGTCGATACAGGGACACTAAGCGAGCAGTACTTC
few	TRBV25-1	TRBJ1-2	TRBD1	CASSDPQGPYGYTF	TGTGCCAGCAGTGATCCACAGGGGCCGTATGGCTACACCTTC
NA	TRBV2	TRBJ2-2	TRBD1	CASKGQGGTGELFF	TGTGCCAGCAAGGGACAGGGTGGCACCGGGGAGCTGTTTTTT
NA	TRBV15	TRBJ2-6	NA	CATSRDGTDPSGANVLTF	TGTGCCACCAGCAGAGATGGGACCGACCCCTCTGGGGCCAACGTCCTGACTTTC
NA	TRBV10-3	TRBJ1-2	NA	CAIGQETQTLSVGYTF	TGTGCCATCGGACAAGAGACCCAGACGCTTTCGGTTGGCTACACCTTC
many	TRBV29-1	TRBJ2-7	TRBD1	CSVTETGDDEQYF	TGCAGCGTTACTGAGACAGGGGACGACGAGCAGTACTTC
NA	TRBV11-2	TRBJ1-1	NA	CASSFEGKVNTEAFF	TGTGCCAGCAGCTTTGAGGGGAAGGTGAACACTGAAGCTTTCTTT
many	TRBV7-9	TRBJ2-2	NA	CASSLVYGSGELFF	TGTGCCAGCAGCTTAGTTTACGGTTCCGGGGAGCTGTTTTTT
NA	TRBV27	TRBJ2-7	NA	CASSTRLGGTSYEQYF	TGTGCCAGCAGCACTCGTCTGGGGGGCACTTCCTACGAGCAGTACTTC
few	TRBV6-6	TRBJ2-5	TRBD1	CASSYAGTEETQYF	TGTGCCAGCAGTTACGCCGGGACAGAAGAGACCCAGTACTTC
many	TRBV7-3	TRBJ1-1	NA	CASSPNVDTEAFF	TGTGCCAGCAGCCCCAATGTAGACACTGAAGCTTTCTTT
NA	TRBV10-3	TRBJ1-2	TRBD1	CAISEGPGQGDGYTF	TGTGCCATCAGTGAGGGGCCGGGACAGGGGGACGGCTACACCTTC
NA	TRBV7-8	TRBJ1-1	NA	CASSQDGGDTEASF	TGCGCCAGCAGCCAAGATGGGGGCGACACTGAAGCTTCCTTT
many	TRBV20-1	TRBJ2-7	TRBD1	CSAPSGTGPYEQYF	TGCAGTGCCCCGTCCGGGACAGGGCCCTACGAGCAGTACTTC
NA	TRBV7-2	TRBJ1-4	TRBD1	CASSLGGDSVLKLFF	TGTGCCAGCAGCTTAGGGGGGGACAGCGTTTTAAAACTGTTTTTT
NA	TRBV19	TRBJ1-5	TRBD1	CASSRTGGASPQHF	TGTGCCAGTAGTCGGACAGGGGGGGCATCGCCCCAGCATTTT
NA	TRBV10-3	TRBJ1-1	NA	CAISESGVGFTEAFF	TGTGCCATCAGTGAGTCGGGGGTGGGGTTCACTGAAGCTTTCTTT
NA	TRBV28	TRBJ1-2	NA	CASSPGETNYGYTF	TGTGCCAGCAGCCCAGGGGAGACGAACTATGGCTACACCTTC
NA	TRBV12-3/TRBV12-4	TRBJ2-2	NA	CASSLGLQGGGELFF	TGTGCCAGCAGCCTGGGACTCCAGGGTGGCGGGGAGCTGTTTTTT
NA	TRBV7-9	TRBJ1-1	NA	CASSLVNRGLSTEAFF	TGTGCCAGCAGCTTGGTCAATCGGGGACTTAGCACTGAAGCTTTCTTT
NA	TRBV12-3/TRBV12-4	TRBJ2-2	NA	CASSFKNAGELFF	TGTGCCAGCAGTTTTAAGAACGCCGGGGAGCTGTTTTTT
NA	TRBV2	TRBJ1-2	NA	CASSPGAGSKGYTF	TGTGCCAGCTCACCGGGGGCAGGGTCAAAAGGCTACACCTTC
many	TRBV2	TRBJ2-7	NA	CASSMDVRYEQYF	TGTGCCAGCAGTATGGACGTCCGCTACGAGCAGTACTTC
NA	TRBV25-1	TRBJ2-5	NA	CASWEHNEQYF	TGTGCCAGCTGGGAACACAATGAGCAGTACTTC
NA	TRBV15	TRBJ1-6	TRBD1	CATSRPPGQGGSPLHF	TGTGCCACCAGCAGACCACCGGGACAGGGAGGTTCACCCCTCCACTTT
NA	TRBV5-1	TRBJ2-5	NA	CASSFGGTEETQYF	TGCGCCAGCAGCTTCGGGGGGACAGAAGAGACCCAGTACTTC
NA	TRBV2	TRBJ1-6	NA	CASSGEGLNSPLHF	TGTGCCAGCAGTGGGGAAGGTCTTAATTCACCCCTCCACTTT
many	TRBV7-8	TRBJ2-5	NA	CASSLGQGLGKTQYF	TGTGCCAGCAGCTTAGGTCAGGGGCTGGGGAAGACCCAGTACTTC
few	TRBV10-3	TRBJ1-4	NA	CAISENSYTAREKLFF	TGTGCCATCAGTGAGAACTCTTACACCGCGCGGGAAAAACTGTTTTTT
few	TRBV7-9	TRBJ2-5	TRBD2	CASSRGLAWETQYF	TGTGCCAGCAGCCGCGGACTAGCGTGGGAGACCCAGTACTTC
NA	TRBV14	TRBJ1-1	NA	CASSLPEASSTEAFF	TGTGCCAGCTCACTCCCGGAGGCCTCGAGCACTGAAGCTTTCTTT
NA	TRBV7-2	TRBJ2-6	NA	CASTTLGANVLTF	TGTGCCAGCACCACCTTGGGAGCCAACGTCCTGACTTTC
many	TRBV7-4	TRBJ1-5	TRBD1	CASSLHLGQVSIQPQHF	TGTGCCAGCAGCTTACACCTTGGACAGGTCTCCATTCAGCCCCAGCATTTT
few	TRBV3-1	TRBJ1-1	TRBD1	CASTARDRANTEAFF	TGTGCCAGCACCGCCCGCGACAGGGCCAACACTGAAGCTTTCTTT
many	TRBV2	TRBJ2-7	TRBD2	CASTRTSGYEQYF	TGTGCCAGCACCAGAACTAGCGGATACGAGCAGTACTTC
NA	TRBV10-3	TRBJ2-5	NA	CAISVKQGTQYF	TGTGCCATCAGTGTAAAACAGGGGACCCAGTACTTC
NA	TRBV7-3	TRBJ2-7	TRBD1	CASSLSGTGGSEQYF	TGTGCCAGCAGCTTATCGGGGACAGGGGGCAGCGAGCAGTACTTC
many	TRBV19	TRBJ1-5	NA	CASKAGTNQPQHF	TGTGCCAGTAAGGCAGGGACAAATCAGCCCCAGCATTTT